What follows are 25 T cell receptor beta chains derived from one specimen sequenced in a study of blood T cell repertoires in COVID-19 (dated by TCRdb to between 2020 and 2021). The library was obtained by the immunoSEQ multiplex PCR assay. The clones in this table, taken by TCRdb from immuneACCESS, are in-frame only. Not every clone is retained; where verified, under half of the shortfall comes from an unresolved V gene, and the cause of the rest is unknown. The sample profile shows 220,000 or so clones; 82% of them were found once. The ten largest clonotypes hold 8% to 10% of the sample. Sample: peripheral blood. The receptors originated from a woman aged 80 or over with COVID-19, enrolled during active disease.

The chain carries TRBV18 and TRBJ1-5; TRBD1 matches 8 bases. The V gene's germline CDR1 is KGHSH and CDR2 LQKENI. This CDR3 comprises 15 residues. V was pared by 6 bases and J by 5 bases, with 9 bases of the junction left unmatched. The CDR3 coding sequence is TGTGCCAGCTCCCGAAAGACAGGGGATGATCAGCCCCAGCATTTT. This sequence encodes CASSRKTGDDQPQHF. Using reference TRBV18 and TRBJ1-5 for the parts outside the CDR3, the full variable domain is NAGVMQNPRHLVRRRGQEARLRCSPMKGHSHVYWYRQLPEEGLKFMVYLQKENIIDESGMPKERFSAEFPKEGPSILRIQQVVRGDSAAYFCASSRKTGDDQPQHFGDGTRLSIL.

Only a few counts were recorded for this clone. The genes are TRBV29-1 and TRBJ1-2, with unresolved D. The CDR3 runs to 12 residues. Trimming cost V 4 bases and J 2 bases, with 8 bases left between them. CDR1 is SQVTM and CDR2 is ANQGSEA in the germline V gene. This CDR3 is CSVVAGNYGYTF. CDR3 in DNA: TGCAGCGTTGTGGCGGGAAACTATGGCTACACCTTC.

V and J are TRBV25-1 and TRBJ1-2; 7 positions agree with TRBD1. V shed 6 bases, J shed 6 bases, and the junction held 4 bases outside the gene matches. In germline, CDR1 is MGHDK, CDR2 SYGVNS. The CDR3 contains 12 residues. The chain's CDR3 is CASRGTEHGYTF. The CDR3 bases are TGTGCCAGCAGGGGGACAGAACATGGCTACACCTTC.

The chain combines TRBV6-5 with TRBJ2-7; a possible D gene is TRBD2 (7 bases). Trimming cost V 2 bases and J 6 bases, with 11 bases left between them. This CDR3 contains 13 residues. CDR1 and CDR2 (germline): MNHEY, SVGAGI. CDR3 loop: CASSYGGGSEQYF. The CDR3 DNA follows: TGTGCCAGCAGTTACGGGGGGGGCTCCGAGCAGTACTTC.

CDR3: CASRRQRTVDFPRSPLHF. The CDR3 DNA sequence: TGTGCCAGTCGACGACAGAGAACAGTAGACTTCCCAAGATCACCCCTCCACTTT. The V and J genes are TRBV19 and TRBJ1-6; the D gene is possibly TRBD1 (5 bases). The germline gives CDR1 LNHDA, CDR2 SQIVND (reference sequence). Deletions cut 8 bases from V and 10 bases from J, with 30 bases between. The CDR3 is made up of 18 amino acids. Looking up the rest from reference TRBV19 and TRBJ1-6 gives the full variable domain: DGGITQSPKYLFRKEGQNVTLSCEQNLNHDAMYWYRQDPGQGLRLIYYSQIVNDFQKGDIAEGYSVSREKKESFPLTVTSAQKNPTAFYLCASRRQRTVDFPRSPLHFGNGTRLTVT.

V and J are TRBV7-9 and TRBJ2-1; 7 bases align to TRBD2. This CDR3 has 17 residues. CDR1 and CDR2 from the germline V gene are SEHNR and FQNEAQ (reference sequence). V was clipped by 3 bases and J by 7 bases; unmatched bases: 15. Here the CDR3 DNA reads TGTGCCAGCAGCTTTTCCCTGGGCGGGGGTAAAGAAAATGAGCAGTTCTTC. This gives the protein CASSFSLGGGKENEQFF.

The chain recombines TRBV5-1 with TRBJ1-2; TRBD1 matches at 8 bases. The ends lost 3 bases at V and 3 bases at J; junction bases unmatched: 4. Germline values: CDR1 SGHRS, CDR2 YFSETQ. There are 14 residues in the CDR3. CDR3 sequence reads: CASSSYRGDYGYTF. The DNA of the CDR3 is TGCGCCAGCAGCTCTTACAGGGGGGACTATGGCTACACCTTC.

The chain has TRBV28 and TRBJ1-2, with a weak D call TRBD1 (5 bases). The CDR3 has 13 residues. V was shortened by 5 bases and J by 1 base, with 8 bases between the two germline ends. Germline CDR1 is MDHEN and CDR2 is SYDVKM. In DNA form, the CDR3 reads TGTGCCAGCAGTCAACAGGTTAACTATGGCTACACCTTC. It encodes CASSQQVNYGYTF.

The J gene is TRBJ2-3, the V gene TRBV19; 7 nucleotides align to TRBD2. The CDR3 has 14 amino acids. With V trimmed by 5 bases and J by 4 bases, 6 bases remained unmatched. Germline values: CDR1 LNHDA, CDR2 SQIVND (reference sequence). The DNA of the CDR3 is TGTGCCAGTAGTCCCCGCCGGGGGGCAGATACGCAGTATTTT. It translates to CASSPRRGADTQYF.

The chain uses TRBV5-1 and TRBJ2-1; a weak D match, TRBD1 (6 bases). CDR1 and CDR2 (germline): SGHRS, YFSETQ. The CDR3 runs to 14 residues. V lost 8 bases and J lost 0, with 12 bases in between. DNA for the CDR3: TGCGCCAGTACTACAGGGAGCTCCTACAATGAGCAGTTCTTC. It is translated as CASTTGSSYNEQFF.

This chain uses TRBV19 with TRBJ1-1, with 9 bases fitting TRBD1. Unmatched junction bases numbered 4, after V lost 6 bases and J lost 2 bases. The V gene's germline CDR1 is LNHDA and CDR2 SQIVND (reference sequence). CDR3 size: 14 residues. The CDR3 spells CASSWDRDNTEAFF. CDR3 in DNA: TGTGCCAGTAGCTGGGACAGGGATAACACTGAAGCTTTCTTT. The full variable domain, with the rest looked up from reference TRBV19 and TRBJ1-1, is DGGITQSPKYLFRKEGQNVTLSCEQNLNHDAMYWYRQDPGQGLRLIYYSQIVNDFQKGDIAEGYSVSREKKESFPLTVTSAQKNPTAFYLCASSWDRDNTEAFFGQGTRLTVV.

This chain uses TRBV18 with TRBJ1-1, with D tentatively TRBD1 (5 bases). V was shortened by 0 bases and J by 4 bases, with 12 bases between the two germline ends. Germline lookup yields CDR1 KGHSH and CDR2 LQKENI. The CDR3 runs to 15 residues. CDR3 sequence: CASSPPKGIGTEAFF. The CDR3 DNA reads as TGTGCCAGCTCACCACCGAAGGGGATCGGCACTGAAGCTTTCTTT.

The V call is TRBV6-5, the J call TRBJ1-5, with no clear D. The CDR3 is made up of 14 amino acids. Trimming stripped 6 bases from V and 5 bases from J, with 14 bases between. Germline V gene lookup returns CDR1 MNHEY and CDR2 SVGAGI. The CDR3 coding sequence is TGTGCCAGCAGACCCAGACCGGCGGATCAGCCCCAGCATTTT. Translation gives CASRPRPADQPQHF.

The CDR3, as DNA: TGTGCCAGCAGCTTGGGAGCGGACTACTCCTACGAGCAGTACTTC. This translates into CASSLGADYSYEQYF. This chain uses TRBV5-4 with TRBJ2-7; weak D call: TRBD2 (6 bases). Trimming cost V 0 bases and J 0 bases, with 10 bases left between them. Germline assignment: CDR1 SGHNT and CDR2 YYREEE (reference sequence). This CDR3 contains 15 residues.

The chain recombines TRBV28 with TRBJ2-3, with 7 bases aligning to TRBD2. Germline CDR1 and CDR2: MDHEN and SYDVKM. There are 18 residues in the CDR3. Trimming at V came to 1 base and at J to 2 bases, leaving 12 bases not matched to a gene. CDR3 nucleotide sequence: TGTGCCAGCAGTTTATTGAGTATGGGTAGCGGGTCCACAGATACGCAGTATTTT. Translation: CASSLLSMGSGSTDTQYF.

The chain is built from TRBV7-8 and TRBJ2-2; D might be TRBD1 (5 bases). Trimming took off 5 bases at V and 7 bases at J, with 14 bases between the two ends. From germline, CDR1 is SGHVS and CDR2 FQNEAQ. This CDR3 comprises 14 residues. CDR3 sequence: CASSIRAGIGELFF. CDR3 sequence (DNA): TGTGCCAGCAGCATTAGGGCAGGGATCGGGGAGCTGTTTTTT. The variable domain in full, with the rest retrieved from reference TRBV7-8 and TRBJ2-2, is GAGVSQSPRYKVAKRGQDVALRCDPISGHVSLFWYQQALGQGPEFLTYFQNEAQLDKSGLPSDRFFAERPEGSVSTLKIQRTQQEDSAVYLCASSIRAGIGELFFGEGSRLTVL.

The rearrangement uses TRBV12-3 or TRBV12-4 and TRBJ1-6; no clear D gene. Trimming removed 5 bases from V and 8 bases from J, with 7 bases in between. CDR3 length: 12 residues. The CDR3 loop reads CASSEAHSPLHF. DNA for the CDR3: TGTGCCAGCAGTGAAGCCCATTCACCCCTCCACTTT.

J is TRBJ2-3 and V is TRBV28; a possible D gene is TRBD1 (6 bases). The CDR3 runs to 17 residues. The V and J ends lost 5 bases and 2 bases respectively, with 20 bases between them. The V gene's germline CDR1 is MDHEN and CDR2 SYDVKM. For the CDR3, the DNA is TGTGCCAGCAGTAAGATAAATCCGGGACAACTCACAGATACGCAGTATTTT. Its protein product is CASSKINPGQLTDTQYF.

The chain recombines TRBV29-1 with TRBJ1-2; D not resolved. Germline V gene sequence: CDR1 SQVTM, CDR2 ANQGSEA. The CDR3 has 13 residues. Trimming removed 3 bases from V and 0 bases from J, with 8 bases in between. The CDR3 loop reads CSVDGQTNYGYTF. The CDR3 coding sequence is TGCAGCGTTGATGGGCAGACTAACTATGGCTACACCTTC.

As for this clone: A much larger clone sits a single nucleotide away, making a read error possible. The chain couples TRBV7-3 to TRBJ2-7; tentative D call: TRBD1 (6 bases). This CDR3 region has 15 residues. The ends were cut back, 1 base at V and 2 bases at J, with 12 bases in the middle. The germline V gene has CDR1 SGHTA and CDR2 FQGTGA. Here the CDR3 DNA reads TGTGCCAGCAGCTTAATTCAGGGGCCCACCTACGAGCAGTACTTC. It is translated as CASSLIQGPTYEQYF.

The V and J genes are TRBV27 and TRBJ1-2; TRBD1 agrees at 11 bases. The CDR3 has 19 amino acids. V lost 5 bases to trimming and J lost 4 bases; unmatched junction nucleotides: 18. Germline V gene sequence: CDR1 MNHEY, CDR2 SMNVEV (reference sequence). CDR3 sequence: CASSPYMDRGLSGSYGYTF. CDR3 DNA: TGTGCCAGCAGTCCTTATATGGACAGGGGGCTCTCGGGCAGCTATGGCTACACCTTC.

In its sample, this clone was seen once. V gene TRBV5-1 combines with J gene TRBJ2-3; weak D call: TRBD1 (5 bases). This CDR3 region has 14 residues. V lost 7 bases and J lost 1, with 13 bases in between. CDR1 is SGHRS, CDR2 YFSETQ, per germline. The CDR3 DNA sequence: TGCGCCAGCGGTCAGGGCGAGGGCACAGATACGCAGTATTTT. Translated: CASGQGEGTDTQYF.

This clone has a handful of counts. The rearrangement uses TRBV5-1 and TRBJ1-4, with D perhaps matching TRBD1 (6 bases). With 4 bases removed from V and 4 bases from J, the gap between germline ends came to 14 bases. The CDR3 contains 15 residues. Looked up from germline, CDR1 is SGHRS and CDR2 is YFSETQ. CDR3 coding DNA: TGCGCCAGCAGCAACAGGGAGTTCAATAATGAAAAACTGTTTTTT. Amino acid sequence: CASSNREFNNEKLFF.

V and J are TRBV5-1 and TRBJ2-2, with D perhaps TRBD2 (5 bases). V lost 3 bases to trimming and J lost 4 bases, with 7 bases between them. Germline values: CDR1 SGHRS, CDR2 YFSETQ. The CDR3 loop spans 13 amino acids. CDR3 DNA: TGCGCCAGCAGCTCAGAGGGCACCGGGGAGCTGTTTTTT. Its protein is CASSSEGTGELFF.

The CDR3 here is CASNDGGTANTGELFF. The CDR3 DNA reads TGCGCCAGCAACGACGGCGGGACAGCGAACACCGGGGAGCTGTTTTTT. The rearrangement links TRBV5-1 to TRBJ2-2, with TRBD1 as a possible D gene (7 bases). Between the trimmed V and J ends, which lost 6 bases and 0 bases, there was a span of 15 bases. CDR1 SGHRS and CDR2 YFSETQ come from the germline V gene. The CDR3 is made up of 16 amino acids.